These 10 T cell receptor beta chains originate from one sample sequenced in a study of T-cell reconstitution after alpha-beta-depleted transplantation in children. Construction of the TCRbeta library involved unique molecular identifiers. TCRdb processed the PCR reads anew with MiXCR; each CDR3 protein has one entry. The data hold nearly 350,000 distinct CDR3 sequences, with around 15% observed a single time. Sequencing used PBMCs, mostly from graft donor cells, obtained 360 days after TCRalphabeta/CD19-depleted stem cell transplant. These receptors came from a male patient aged 2-10 years who had a stem cell transplant for acute lymphoblastic leukemia, so the T cells may come from the graft donor.

This clonotype was observed a handful of times. This chain links TRBV15 with TRBJ2-2; no definite D call. V gave up 1 base and J gave up 4 bases, with 4 bases separating them. The CDR3 loop spans 13 amino acids. In germline, CDR1 is LNHNV, CDR2 YYDKDF (reference sequence). The CDR3: CATSRGFTGELFF. As DNA, the CDR3 is TGTGCCACCAGCAGAGGCTTCACCGGGGAGCTGTTTTTT.

This clonotype was seen a few times. This chain uses TRBV5-1 with TRBJ2-5; 10 bases are shared with TRBD2. Trimming cost V 2 bases and J 5 bases; bases outside gene matches: 12. Germline lookup yields CDR1 SGHRS and CDR2 YFSETQ. The CDR3 runs to 17 residues. CDR3 nucleotide sequence: TGCGCCAGCAGCTTTGGGCTAGCGGGAGACGTGGGGGAGACCCAGTACTTC. It translates to CASSFGLAGDVGETQYF.

This clonotype was seen only a few times. The chain has TRBV18 and TRBJ1-4; D remains ambiguous. With 3 bases removed from V and 11 bases from J, the gap between germline ends came to 19 bases. The CDR3 loop spans 15 amino acids. Germline V lookup: CDR1 KGHSH, CDR2 LQKENI. CDR3 coding DNA: TGTGCCAGCTCACCCTTACCCTTGGAGAGGGAGAAACTGTTTTTT. It translates to CASSPLPLEREKLFF.

The rearrangement joins TRBV30 to TRBJ1-6; D is undetermined. The CDR3 sequence is 15 residues long. Germline-derived CDR1 and CDR2 are GTSNPN and SVGIG (reference sequence). The V gene lost 1 base and the J gene lost 5 bases, with 12 bases spanning the gap. CDR3 amino acids: CAWSGSVGNNSPLHF. The CDR3 nucleotides are TGTGCCTGGAGTGGAAGCGTCGGGAATAATTCACCCCTCCACTTT.

This clonotype was recorded a few times. The chain employs TRBV29-1 and TRBJ2-5; D is undetermined. Trimming cost V 4 bases and J 2 bases, with 11 bases left between them. CDR3 length equals 13 residues. The germline CDR1 and CDR2 sequences are SQVTM and ANQGSEA. This CDR3 reads CSVVSLGQETQYF. In DNA form, the CDR3 reads TGCAGCGTTGTAAGCCTAGGGCAAGAGACCCAGTACTTC.

This chain uses TRBV29-1 with TRBJ2-5; TRBD2 matches 7 bases. CDR3 size: 10 residues. Germline CDR1 reads SQVTM; CDR2 reads ANQGSEA. J lost 10 bases, V lost 3 bases, and 2 bases had no gene match. The CDR3 nucleotides are TGCAGCGTTGAGCGGGGGAACCAGTACTTC. This gives the protein CSVERGNQYF.

V is TRBV27 and J is TRBJ1-6; D gene uncertain. Germline V gene data show CDR1 as MNHEY and CDR2 as SMNVEV (reference sequence). The CDR3 has 24 residues. The V and J ends lost 3 bases and 0 bases respectively, with 33 bases between them. CDR3 in DNA: TGTGCCAGCAGTTTTCCTCAGACCCGAGACCTCAAAATCCGGTGGAGCTCCTATAATTCACCCCTCCACTTT. Residues: CASSFPQTRDLKIRWSSYNSPLHF.

The rearrangement links TRBV12-3 or TRBV12-4 to TRBJ1-1, with unresolved D. The CDR3 contains 14 residues. V lost 5 bases and J 2 bases, leaving 12 bases between the germline ends. In DNA, the CDR3 is TGTGCCAGCAGTGAGCCCTTACCCAACACTGAAGCTTTCTTT. This gives the protein CASSEPLPNTEAFF.

The chain links TRBV12-3 or TRBV12-4 to TRBJ2-3; 10 bases agree with TRBD1. After removal of 3 bases from V and 5 bases from J, the junction contained 5 bases not matched to a gene. The length of the CDR3 is 15 residues. The CDR3 sequence: CASSFGTGVGDTQYF. The CDR3 DNA reads as TGTGCCAGCAGTTTCGGGACAGGGGTCGGAGATACGCAGTATTTT.

The rearrangement joins TRBV25-1 to TRBJ2-1, with D hard to call. This CDR3 spans 15 amino acids. Germline lookup yields CDR1 MGHDK and CDR2 SYGVNS. The V end was cut by 2 bases, the J end by 1 base, with 9 bases between. The CDR3 protein is CASSEMVGSYNEQFF. Here the CDR3 DNA reads TGTGCCAGCAGTGAAATGGTGGGGTCCTACAATGAGCAGTTCTTC. Supplemented by reference TRBV25-1 and TRBJ2-1, the full variable domain reads EADIYQTPRYLVIGTGKKITLECSQTMGHDKMYWYQQDPGMELHLIHYSYGVNSTEKGDLSSESTVSRIRTEHFPLTLESARPSHTSQYLCASSEMVGSYNEQFFGPGTRLTVL.